This T cell receptor (beta chain) is from a study of T cells in Graves' hyperthyroidism and ophthalmopathy. Findings and limits, study-wide: Most thyroid clonotypes expanded above 0.001 were also detected in blood.

If no ophthalmopathy progression occurred within 18 months, Graves' hyperthyroidism was stable. The TCR beta CDR3 regions underwent amplification using RNA transcripts as the source. During a first-round RT-PCR of the TCR CDR3, the HTBI primer set was used. TCRdb fed the multiplex PCR reads into MiXCR, producing one record per CDR3 protein. This sample has 95,000 to 100,000 distinct CDR3 sequences, with under 65% found just once. Notes on this clonotype: What it recognizes is unknown.

J was trimmed by 3 bases and V by 4 bases; bases with no gene match: 9. The length of the CDR3 is 17 residues. CDR1 SGDLS and CDR2 YYNGEE come from the germline V gene. The chain recombines TRBV9 with TRBJ2-3; 12 bases line up with TRBD2. Sequencing input: blood. This TCR was recovered from a woman aged 40 to 55 with Graves' hyperthyroidism. CDR3 loop: CASSPRLAGVRTDTQYF. For the CDR3, the DNA is TGTGCCAGCAGCCCTCGACTAGCGGGAGTGCGTACAGATACGCAGTATTTT.